The 10 T cell receptor beta chains presented below share a single source sample, sequenced in a study of shared clonotypes between healthy human individuals. Assay: immunoSEQ multiplex PCR; the TCRdb copy retains only in-frame clones and omits some. The sample has about 2 million clones; about 95% are singletons. CD45RO-negative, CCR7-positively selected cells formed the naive CD8 fraction, excluding terminally differentiated effector memory CD45RA+ cells. The material sequenced was naive CD8+ T cells sorted from blood. The receptor source for this set is a man between 18 and 29 years old in good health.

Only one count was recorded for this clone. J is TRBJ2-1 and V is TRBV27; TRBD2 matches 7 bases. The CDR3 spans 15 residues. Germline lookup yields CDR1 MNHEY and CDR2 SMNVEV (reference sequence). With 8 bases clipped from V and 4 bases from J, the junction kept 11 bases outside the gene matches. The CDR3 sequence is CASGPRGTYYNEQFF. DNA for the CDR3: TGTGCCAGCGGCCCGCGGGGGACTTATTACAATGAGCAGTTCTTC.

The V and J genes are TRBV27 and TRBJ2-7, with 10 bases that match TRBD1. The germline CDR1 and CDR2 sequences are MNHEY and SMNVEV (reference sequence). The junction had 8 bases not matched to a gene; V was cut back by 5 bases and J by 7 bases. The CDR3 covers 14 residues. The CDR3 DNA is TGTGCCAGCAGTCCAGGGACAGGGGATAGGGAGCAGTACTTC. It codes for CASSPGTGDREQYF.

The chain recombines TRBV7-9 with TRBJ2-7, with 7 bases lining up with TRBD1. CDR1 and CDR2 from the germline V gene are SEHNR and FQNEAQ (reference sequence). The CDR3 consists of 15 residues. After removal of 4 bases from V and 2 bases from J, the junction contained 8 bases not matched to a gene. CDR3 DNA: TGTGCCAGCAGCTCCCCCCGGGACAGCCCCTACGAGCAGTACTTC. Translation: CASSSPRDSPYEQYF. Full variable domain (missing parts from reference TRBV7-9 and TRBJ2-7): DTGVSQNPRHKITKRGQNVTFRCDPISEHNRLYWYRQTLGQGPEFLTYFQNEAQLEKSRLLSDRFSAERPKGSFSTLEIQRTEQGDSAMYLCASSSPRDSPYEQYFGPGTRLTVT.

The chain carries TRBV27 and TRBJ2-1; D not resolved. From germline, CDR1 is MNHEY and CDR2 SMNVEV (reference sequence). This CDR3 has 12 amino acids. V was trimmed by 5 bases and J by 6 bases, leaving 8 bases between them. CDR3 in DNA: TGTGCCAGCAGTCCGGGCCTCAATGAGCAGTTCTTC. Translated, it gives CASSPGLNEQFF.

The chain employs TRBV4-1 and TRBJ1-1; 8 nucleotides agree with TRBD1. V shed 3 bases and J 6 bases; nucleotides not matched to a gene: 9. CDR1 MGHRA and CDR2 YSYEKL come from the germline V gene. The CDR3 contains 15 residues. The CDR3 region is CASSQDKTGGAEAFF. The CDR3 DNA is TGCGCCAGCAGCCAGGATAAAACAGGGGGGGCTGAAGCTTTCTTT.

CDR3 nucleotides: TGTGCCAGCAGCCAAAGTCGCCTGGACGAGCAGTACTTC. It encodes CASSQSRLDEQYF. J is TRBJ2-7 and V is TRBV14; D remains unclear. Germline V lookup: CDR1 SGHDN, CDR2 FVKESK. The V end was cut by 2 bases, the J end by 5 bases, with 10 bases between. This CDR3 is 13 amino acids long.

This chain links TRBV4-2 with TRBJ2-1; TRBD2 is a possible D gene (5 bases). This CDR3 spans 16 amino acids. CDR1 is LGHNA, CDR2 YNFKEQ, per germline. With 1 base removed from V and 1 base from J, the gap between germline ends came to 11 bases. The CDR3 loop reads CASSQVYGESYNEQFF. The CDR3 nucleotides are TGTGCCAGCAGCCAAGTTTACGGGGAGTCCTACAATGAGCAGTTCTTC.

CDR3 nucleotides: TGTGCCAGCAGTTTATTCTCTGGGGGCGTTGGGGCTTTCTTT. Protein product: CASSLFSGGVGAFF. This chain links TRBV28 with TRBJ1-1, with a weak D call TRBD1 (6 bases). Germline CDR1 is MDHEN and CDR2 is SYDVKM. Trimming removed 1 base at V and 11 bases at J, with 17 bases between. This CDR3 is built from 14 residues.

As concerns this clone: This sample includes further DNA sequences coding for the same CDR3. In nucleotides, the CDR3 is TGTGCCAGCAGTTTACTCGGCGGGGAAGAGACCCAGTACTTC. This translates into CASSLLGGEETQYF. V usage is TRBV27 and J usage is TRBJ2-5; TRBD2 might be the D (6 bases). The CDR3 length is 14 residues. Germline CDR1 is MNHEY and CDR2 is SMNVEV (reference sequence). The V gene lost 2 bases and the J gene lost 3 bases, with 10 bases spanning the gap.

The genes are TRBV5-1 and TRBJ2-7; maybe TRBD2 (6 bases). V lost 6 bases, J lost 3 bases, and 19 bases lay in between. The CDR3 has 15 amino acids. Germline V lookup: CDR1 SGHRS, CDR2 YFSETQ. DNA of the CDR3: TGCGCCAGCACCGGGGTAGGGGCGGGAAACTACGAGCAGTACTTC. Protein sequence: CASTGVGAGNYEQYF.